Listed below are T cell receptor beta chains from one sample, sequenced in a study of blood T cell repertoires in COVID-19. Repertoires were generated with immunoSEQ multiplex PCR, while TCRdb's copy carries only in-frame clones and drops some. The repertoire includes 490,000 or so clones, around nine tenths of them detected once, and around 7.9% sits in the top ten. The sample taken for sequencing was PBMCs or T cells enriched from blood (not recorded which). All receptors come from a woman in her sixties or seventies who had recovered from COVID-19. CDR3s include the opening cysteine and the closing phenylalanine or tryptophan. D genes are given only for firm matches. Where a row states a size, it is once, few, many or the class of an expanded clone; other rows omit it.

d_gene: -
j_gene: TRBJ2-1
abundance: -
v_gene: TRBV9
CDR3aa: CASSVAGGALNNEQFF
CDR3nt: TGTGCCAGCAGCGTAGCTGGAGGGGCCTTAAACAATGAGCAGTTCTTC

d_gene: TRBD2
j_gene: TRBJ2-7
abundance: -
v_gene: TRBV9
CDR3aa: CASSVAGGLLYEQYF
CDR3nt: TGTGCCAGCAGCGTAGCGGGGGGGCTCCTCTACGAGCAGTACTTC

d_gene: -
j_gene: TRBJ1-4
abundance: -
v_gene: TRBV7-2
CDR3aa: CASSLGRGIGEKLFF
CDR3nt: TGTGCCAGCAGCTTAGGGCGGGGGATTGGGGAAAAACTGTTTTTT

d_gene: -
j_gene: TRBJ2-5
abundance: -
v_gene: TRBV15
CDR3aa: CATSRGRETQYF
CDR3nt: TGTGCCACCAGCAGAGGGCGGGAGACCCAGTACTTC

d_gene: -
j_gene: TRBJ1-2
abundance: -
v_gene: TRBV5-1
CDR3aa: CASSSGPAALYYGYTF
CDR3nt: TGCGCCAGCAGCTCTGGGCCGGCAGCCCTCTACTATGGCTACACCTTC

d_gene: -
j_gene: TRBJ1-1
abundance: once
v_gene: TRBV7-2
CDR3aa: CASSLFGENTEAFF
CDR3nt: TGTGCCAGCAGCCTATTCGGAGAGAACACTGAAGCTTTCTTT

d_gene: -
j_gene: TRBJ2-3
abundance: -
v_gene: TRBV5-1
CDR3aa: CASSSPLGTGTDTQYF
CDR3nt: TGCGCCAGCAGCTCCCCCCTGGGGACTGGCACAGATACGCAGTATTTT

d_gene: TRBD1
j_gene: TRBJ1-4
abundance: -
v_gene: TRBV27
CDR3aa: CASSPQGLGANEKLFF
CDR3nt: TGTGCCAGCAGTCCACAGGGGCTCGGGGCTAATGAAAAACTGTTTTTT

d_gene: TRBD1
j_gene: TRBJ1-5
abundance: -
v_gene: TRBV6-5
CDR3aa: CASSYSGQGGQPQHF
CDR3nt: TGTGCCAGCAGTTACTCAGGGCAGGGGGGACAGCCCCAGCATTTT

d_gene: -
j_gene: TRBJ1-4
abundance: -
v_gene: TRBV9
CDR3aa: CASSVGPRNEKLFF
CDR3nt: TGTGCCAGCAGCGTAGGGCCGAGGAATGAAAAACTGTTTTTT

d_gene: -
j_gene: TRBJ1-6
abundance: few
v_gene: TRBV11-2
CDR3aa: CASSLTGLNSPLHF
CDR3nt: TGTGCCAGCAGCTTAACAGGGCTTAATTCACCCCTCCACTTT

d_gene: -
j_gene: TRBJ1-5
abundance: -
v_gene: TRBV29-1
CDR3aa: CSVRDGNNQPQHF
CDR3nt: TGCAGCGTCCGGGATGGCAACAATCAGCCCCAGCATTTT

d_gene: TRBD1
j_gene: TRBJ1-2
abundance: -
v_gene: TRBV7-6
CDR3aa: CASRPSDRGLGGYTF
CDR3nt: TGTGCCAGCAGACCAAGCGACAGGGGGTTGGGTGGCTACACCTTC

d_gene: TRBD1
j_gene: TRBJ2-3
abundance: -
v_gene: TRBV2
CDR3aa: CASSGQGAGIDTQYF
CDR3nt: TGTGCCAGCAGTGGACAGGGGGCAGGCATAGATACGCAGTATTTT

d_gene: TRBD2
j_gene: TRBJ2-1
abundance: -
v_gene: TRBV30
CDR3aa: CAWRDLGRGGLNEQFF
CDR3nt: TGTGCCTGGAGGGATTTGGGGCGGGGGGGCTTGAATGAGCAGTTCTTC

d_gene: -
j_gene: TRBJ2-7
abundance: -
v_gene: TRBV11-3
CDR3aa: CASSLDLLSEQYF
CDR3nt: TGTGCCAGCAGCTTAGATCTACTAAGCGAGCAGTACTTC

d_gene: -
j_gene: TRBJ2-2
abundance: -
v_gene: TRBV3-1/TRBV3-2
CDR3aa: CASSQAGGRGTGELFF
CDR3nt: TGTGCCAGCAGCCAAGCCGGGGGTAGGGGCACCGGGGAGCTGTTTTTT

d_gene: TRBD2
j_gene: TRBJ2-3
abundance: -
v_gene: TRBV18
CDR3aa: CASSPGGGADTQYF
CDR3nt: TGTGCCAGCTCACCGGGCGGGGGTGCAGATACGCAGTATTTT

d_gene: TRBD1
j_gene: TRBJ1-2
abundance: -
v_gene: TRBV5-6
CDR3aa: CASSWTGSGYTF
CDR3nt: TGTGCCAGCAGCTGGACAGGGAGTGGCTACACCTTC

d_gene: TRBD1
j_gene: TRBJ1-2
abundance: -
v_gene: TRBV2
CDR3aa: CASTQQGGHGYTF
CDR3nt: TGTGCCAGCACCCAACAGGGGGGTCATGGCTACACCTTC

d_gene: -
j_gene: TRBJ2-7
abundance: -
v_gene: TRBV7-8
CDR3aa: CASRRRGVGPTYEQYF
CDR3nt: TGTGCCAGCAGACGCAGGGGGGTAGGCCCGACCTACGAGCAGTACTTC

d_gene: -
j_gene: TRBJ2-1
abundance: -
v_gene: TRBV11-2
CDR3aa: CASSLQLVTYNEQFF
CDR3nt: TGTGCCAGCAGCTTACAACTTGTCACCTACAATGAGCAGTTCTTC

d_gene: TRBD1
j_gene: TRBJ1-2
abundance: -
v_gene: TRBV24-1
CDR3aa: CATSDSGTGDGYTF
CDR3nt: TGTGCCACCAGTGATTCAGGAACAGGGGATGGCTACACCTTC

d_gene: -
j_gene: TRBJ2-3
abundance: -
v_gene: TRBV2
CDR3aa: CASRNGLSTDTQYF
CDR3nt: TGTGCCAGCAGAAACGGTCTAAGCACAGATACGCAGTATTTT

d_gene: TRBD2
j_gene: TRBJ2-5
abundance: -
v_gene: TRBV18
CDR3aa: CASSPSGGETQYF
CDR3nt: TGTGCCAGCTCACCTAGCGGGGGCGAGACCCAGTACTTC

d_gene: -
j_gene: TRBJ1-5
abundance: -
v_gene: TRBV10-3
CDR3aa: CAISENREGQPQHF
CDR3nt: TGTGCCATCAGTGAGAACAGGGAGGGTCAGCCCCAGCATTTT

d_gene: TRBD1
j_gene: TRBJ2-1
abundance: -
v_gene: TRBV5-6
CDR3aa: CASSFPDRGINEQFF
CDR3nt: TGTGCCAGCAGCTTTCCGGACAGGGGGATCAATGAGCAGTTCTTC

d_gene: -
j_gene: TRBJ1-6
abundance: -
v_gene: TRBV19
CDR3aa: CASSIGSRGSPLHF
CDR3nt: TGTGCCAGTAGTATAGGCAGCCGGGGTTCACCCCTCCACTTT

d_gene: -
j_gene: TRBJ1-6
abundance: -
v_gene: TRBV2
CDR3aa: CASSRKGEPPLHF
CDR3nt: TGTGCCAGCAGCCGAAAGGGGGAACCACCCCTCCACTTT

d_gene: TRBD1
j_gene: TRBJ1-4
abundance: -
v_gene: TRBV7-6
CDR3aa: CASSFSPGQGGEKLFF
CDR3nt: TGTGCCAGCAGCTTCTCCCCGGGACAGGGTGGGGAAAAACTGTTTTTT

d_gene: -
j_gene: TRBJ1-1
abundance: -
v_gene: TRBV7-6
CDR3aa: CASRVGHEAFF
CDR3nt: TGTGCCAGCAGGGTGGGGCATGAAGCTTTCTTT

d_gene: -
j_gene: TRBJ1-4
abundance: -
v_gene: TRBV6-5
CDR3aa: CASSQKGRGNEKLFF
CDR3nt: TGTGCCAGCAGTCAAAAGGGGAGGGGTAATGAAAAACTGTTTTTT

d_gene: TRBD1
j_gene: TRBJ1-4
abundance: -
v_gene: TRBV25-1
CDR3aa: CASSGDRSEKLFF
CDR3nt: TGTGCCAGCAGTGGGGACAGGAGTGAAAAACTGTTTTTT

d_gene: TRBD2
j_gene: TRBJ2-1
abundance: -
v_gene: TRBV7-9
CDR3aa: CASSVPGTRYNEQFF
CDR3nt: TGTGCCAGCAGCGTTCCCGGGACTAGGTACAATGAGCAGTTCTTC

d_gene: TRBD1
j_gene: TRBJ1-5
abundance: -
v_gene: TRBV6-5
CDR3aa: CASSSGTGEKQPQHF
CDR3nt: TGTGCCAGCAGCTCCGGGACAGGGGAAAAGCAGCCCCAGCATTTT

d_gene: -
j_gene: TRBJ1-2
abundance: -
v_gene: TRBV7-9
CDR3aa: CASSFDMIYGYTF
CDR3nt: TGTGCCAGCAGTTTTGACATGATCTATGGCTACACCTTC

d_gene: -
j_gene: TRBJ2-2
abundance: -
v_gene: TRBV15
CDR3aa: CATSRDVQGGGELFF
CDR3nt: TGTGCCACCAGCAGAGATGTACAGGGTGGCGGGGAGCTGTTTTTT

d_gene: TRBD1
j_gene: TRBJ1-1
abundance: -
v_gene: TRBV6-5
CDR3aa: CASSRQGEVYAAFF
CDR3nt: TGTGCCAGCAGTCGACAGGGGGAAGTTTACGCGGCTTTCTTT

d_gene: TRBD1
j_gene: TRBJ1-6
abundance: -
v_gene: TRBV28
CDR3aa: CASGDSNSPLHF
CDR3nt: TGTGCCAGCGGGGACAGTAATTCACCCCTCCACTTT

d_gene: -
j_gene: TRBJ2-5
abundance: -
v_gene: TRBV7-2
CDR3aa: CASILRRQVQETQYF
CDR3nt: TGTGCCAGCATCCTTAGGAGGCAGGTGCAAGAGACCCAGTACTTC

d_gene: -
j_gene: TRBJ1-4
abundance: -
v_gene: TRBV5-1
CDR3aa: CASSLVGAGNEKLFF
CDR3nt: TGCGCCAGCAGCTTGGTGGGGGCCGGTAATGAAAAACTGTTTTTT

d_gene: TRBD1
j_gene: TRBJ1-2
abundance: -
v_gene: TRBV29-1
CDR3aa: CSVGKGAEGYTF
CDR3nt: TGCAGCGTCGGAAAGGGGGCGGAGGGCTACACCTTC